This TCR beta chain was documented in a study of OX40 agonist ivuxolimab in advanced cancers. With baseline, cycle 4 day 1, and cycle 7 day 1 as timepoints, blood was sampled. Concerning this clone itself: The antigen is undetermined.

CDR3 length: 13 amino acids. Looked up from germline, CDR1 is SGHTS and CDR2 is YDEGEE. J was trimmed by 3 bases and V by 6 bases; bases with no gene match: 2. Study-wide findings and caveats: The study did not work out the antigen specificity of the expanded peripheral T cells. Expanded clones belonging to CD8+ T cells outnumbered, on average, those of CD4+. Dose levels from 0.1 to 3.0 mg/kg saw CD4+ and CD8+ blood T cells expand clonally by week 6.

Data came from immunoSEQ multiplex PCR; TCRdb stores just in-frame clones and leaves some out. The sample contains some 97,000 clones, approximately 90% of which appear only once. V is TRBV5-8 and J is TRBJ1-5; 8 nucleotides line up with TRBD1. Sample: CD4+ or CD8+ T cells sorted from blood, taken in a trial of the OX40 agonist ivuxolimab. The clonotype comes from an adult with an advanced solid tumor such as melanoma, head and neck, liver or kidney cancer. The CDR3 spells CASKGQVNQPQHF. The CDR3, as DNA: TGTGCCAGCAAGGGACAGGTCAATCAGCCCCAGCATTTT.